This TCR beta chain was captured in a study of blood T cells in healthy people across ages. This clonotype was observed a few times. Its specificity is unknown. Germline V gene data show CDR1 as MDHEN and CDR2 as SYDVKM. Deletions cut 2 bases from V and 6 bases from J, with 7 bases between. This CDR3 contains 12 residues. For the second PCR, which ran for about 7 to 11 cycles, a sample-barcoded 5' primer and a J-beta primer mix were used. MiXCR was run by TCRdb on the 5' RACE reads, yielding one entry per CDR3 protein. This table holds 1.4 million to 1.5 million distinct CDR3 sequences, 40% to 50% found once. General study points: Higher diversity, along with more naive CD4+ cells, distinguished long-lived donors from aged donors.

The chain links TRBV28 to TRBJ2-5; D gene uncertain. What was sequenced was blood. This clonotype originated in a young woman in good health. The CDR3 spells CASSLNLQTQYF. CDR3 in DNA: TGTGCCAGCAGTTTAAATTTACAGACCCAGTACTTC.